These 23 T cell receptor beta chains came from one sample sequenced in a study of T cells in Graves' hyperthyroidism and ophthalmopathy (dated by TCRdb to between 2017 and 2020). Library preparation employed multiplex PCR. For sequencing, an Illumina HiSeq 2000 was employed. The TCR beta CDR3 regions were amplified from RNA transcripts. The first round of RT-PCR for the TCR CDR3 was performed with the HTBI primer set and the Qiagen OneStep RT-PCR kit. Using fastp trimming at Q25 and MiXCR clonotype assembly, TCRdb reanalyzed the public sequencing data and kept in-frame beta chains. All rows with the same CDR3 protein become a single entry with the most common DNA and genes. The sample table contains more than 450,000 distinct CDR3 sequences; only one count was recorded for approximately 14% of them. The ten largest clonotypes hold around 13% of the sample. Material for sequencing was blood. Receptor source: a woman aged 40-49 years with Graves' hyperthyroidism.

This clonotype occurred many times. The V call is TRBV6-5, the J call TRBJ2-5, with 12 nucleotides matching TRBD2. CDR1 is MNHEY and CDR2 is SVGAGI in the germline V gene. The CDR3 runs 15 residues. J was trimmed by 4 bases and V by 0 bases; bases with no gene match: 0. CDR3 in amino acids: CASSYSGLAGETQYF. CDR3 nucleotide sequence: TGTGCCAGCAGTTACTCGGGACTAGCGGGAGAGACCCAGTACTTC.

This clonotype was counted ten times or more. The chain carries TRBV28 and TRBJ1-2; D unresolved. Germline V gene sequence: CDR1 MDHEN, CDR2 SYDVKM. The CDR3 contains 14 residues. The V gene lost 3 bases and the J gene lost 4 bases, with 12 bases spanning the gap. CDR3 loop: CASSLLTHFYGYTF. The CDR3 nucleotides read TGTGCCAGCAGTTTGCTTACCCATTTCTATGGCTACACCTTC.

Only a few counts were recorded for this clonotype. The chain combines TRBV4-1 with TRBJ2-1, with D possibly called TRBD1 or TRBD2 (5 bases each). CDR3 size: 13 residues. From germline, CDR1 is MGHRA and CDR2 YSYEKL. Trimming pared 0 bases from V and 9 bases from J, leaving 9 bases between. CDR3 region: CASSQEGDGEQFF. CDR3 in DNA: TGCGCCAGCAGCCAAGAAGGGGACGGTGAGCAGTTCTTC.

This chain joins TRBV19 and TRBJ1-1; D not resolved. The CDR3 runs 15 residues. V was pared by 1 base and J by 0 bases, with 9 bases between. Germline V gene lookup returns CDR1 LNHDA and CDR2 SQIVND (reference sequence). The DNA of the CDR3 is TGTGCCAGTAGTATAGGAGCAGTGGTGAACACTGAAGCTTTCTTT. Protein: CASSIGAVVNTEAFF.

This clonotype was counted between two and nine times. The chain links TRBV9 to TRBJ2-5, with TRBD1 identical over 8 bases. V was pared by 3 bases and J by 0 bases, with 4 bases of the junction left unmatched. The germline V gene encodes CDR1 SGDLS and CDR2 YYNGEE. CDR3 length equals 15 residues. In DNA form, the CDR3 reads TGTGCCAGCAGCGCAGGGGGCGAATACCAAGAGACCCAGTACTTC. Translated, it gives CASSAGGEYQETQYF.

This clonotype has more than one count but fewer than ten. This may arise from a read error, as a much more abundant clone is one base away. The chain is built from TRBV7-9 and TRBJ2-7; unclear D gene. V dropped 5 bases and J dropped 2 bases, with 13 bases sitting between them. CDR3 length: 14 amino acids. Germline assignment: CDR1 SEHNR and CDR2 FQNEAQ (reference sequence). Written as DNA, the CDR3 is TGTGCCAGCAGCCTGAGTGAAAGCCCCTACGAGCAGTACTTC. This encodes CASSLSESPYEQYF.

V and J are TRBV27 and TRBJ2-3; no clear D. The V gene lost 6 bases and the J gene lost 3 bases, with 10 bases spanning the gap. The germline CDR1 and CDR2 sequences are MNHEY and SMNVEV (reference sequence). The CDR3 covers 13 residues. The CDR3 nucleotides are TGTGCCAGCAGAGTCCCGAGAACAGATACGCAGTATTTT. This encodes CASRVPRTDTQYF.

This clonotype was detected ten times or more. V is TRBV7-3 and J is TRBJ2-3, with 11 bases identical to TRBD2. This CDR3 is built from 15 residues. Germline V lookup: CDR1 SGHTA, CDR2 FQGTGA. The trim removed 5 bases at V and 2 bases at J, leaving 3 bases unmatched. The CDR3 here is CASSELAGVTDTQYF. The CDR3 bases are TGTGCCAGCAGCGAACTAGCGGGAGTCACAGATACGCAGTATTTT. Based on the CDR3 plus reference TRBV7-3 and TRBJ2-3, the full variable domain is GAGVSQTPSNKVTEKGKYVELRCDPISGHTALYWYRQSLGQGPEFLIYFQGTGAADDSGLPNDRFFAVRPEGSVSTLKIQRTERGDSAVYLCASSELAGVTDTQYFGPGTRLTVL.

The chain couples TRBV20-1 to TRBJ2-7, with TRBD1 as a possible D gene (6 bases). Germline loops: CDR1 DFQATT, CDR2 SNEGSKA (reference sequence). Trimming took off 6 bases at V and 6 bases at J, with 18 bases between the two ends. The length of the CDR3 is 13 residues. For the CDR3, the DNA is TGCAGTGCCCTCCTACAGGGTCGAGCCGAGCAGTACTTC. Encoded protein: CSALLQGRAEQYF.

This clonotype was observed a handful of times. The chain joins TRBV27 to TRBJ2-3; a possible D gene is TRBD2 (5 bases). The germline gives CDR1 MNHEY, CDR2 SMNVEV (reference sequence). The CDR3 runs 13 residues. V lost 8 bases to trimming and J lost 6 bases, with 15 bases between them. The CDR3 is CASHRGDEDTQYF. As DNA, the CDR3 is TGTGCCAGCCACCGGGGAGACGAGGATACGCAGTATTTT.

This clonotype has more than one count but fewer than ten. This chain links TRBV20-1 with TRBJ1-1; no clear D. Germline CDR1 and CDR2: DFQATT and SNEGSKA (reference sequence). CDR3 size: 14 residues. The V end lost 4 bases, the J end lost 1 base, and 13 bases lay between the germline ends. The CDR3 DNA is TGCAGTGCTAAGGCGCCTGATCGGAACACTGAAGCTTTCTTT. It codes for CSAKAPDRNTEAFF.

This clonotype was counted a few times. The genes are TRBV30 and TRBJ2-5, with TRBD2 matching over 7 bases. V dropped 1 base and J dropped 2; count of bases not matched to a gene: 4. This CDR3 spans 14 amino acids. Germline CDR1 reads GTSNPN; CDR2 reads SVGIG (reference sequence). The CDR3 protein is CAWSGGGGQETQYF. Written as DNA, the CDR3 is TGTGCCTGGAGTGGTGGGGGGGGTCAAGAGACCCAGTACTTC. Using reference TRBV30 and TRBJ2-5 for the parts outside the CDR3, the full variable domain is SQTIHQWPATLVQPVGSPLSLECTVEGTSNPNLYWYRQAAGRGLQLLFYSVGIGQISSEVPQNLSASRPQDRQFILSSKKLLLSDSGFYLCAWSGGGGQETQYFGPGTRLLVL.

The CDR3, as DNA: TGCAGCTTTACAGGGAGCTCTGGAAACACCATATATTTT. Amino acids: CSFTGSSGNTIYF. The chain is built from TRBV29-1 and TRBJ1-3; tentative D call: TRBD1 (6 bases). Trimming cost V 8 bases and J 0 bases, with 11 bases left between them. The CDR3 length is 13 residues. Germline V gene sequence: CDR1 SQVTM, CDR2 ANQGSEA.

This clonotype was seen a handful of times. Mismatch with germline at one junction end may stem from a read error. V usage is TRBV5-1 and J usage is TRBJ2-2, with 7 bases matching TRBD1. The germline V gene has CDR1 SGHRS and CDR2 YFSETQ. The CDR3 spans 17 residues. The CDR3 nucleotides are TGTGCCAGCAGCTCCAACCGACAGGGCGGAGGCACCGGGGAGCTGTTTTTT. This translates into CASSSNRQGGGTGELFF.

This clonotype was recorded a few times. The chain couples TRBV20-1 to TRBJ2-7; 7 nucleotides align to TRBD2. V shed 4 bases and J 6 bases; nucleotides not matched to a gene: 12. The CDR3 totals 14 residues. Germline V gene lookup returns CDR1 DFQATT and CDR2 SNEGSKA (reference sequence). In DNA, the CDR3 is TGCAGTGCTAAAGATTGGGAGGGAGTGGGCGAGCAGTACTTC. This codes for CSAKDWEGVGEQYF.

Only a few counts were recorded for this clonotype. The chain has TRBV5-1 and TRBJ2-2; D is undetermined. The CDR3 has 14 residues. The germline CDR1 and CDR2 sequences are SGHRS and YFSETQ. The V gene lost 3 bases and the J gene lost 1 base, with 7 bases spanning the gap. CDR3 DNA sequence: TGCGCCAGCAGCTCGTATGGGAACACCGGGGAGCTGTTTTTT. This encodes CASSSYGNTGELFF.

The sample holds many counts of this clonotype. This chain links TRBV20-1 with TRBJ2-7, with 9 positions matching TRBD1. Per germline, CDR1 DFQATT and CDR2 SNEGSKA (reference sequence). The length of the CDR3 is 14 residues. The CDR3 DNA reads TGCAGCACGGCCAAGGGACAGGGTCGTCTCGAGCAGTACTTC. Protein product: CSTAKGQGRLEQYF.

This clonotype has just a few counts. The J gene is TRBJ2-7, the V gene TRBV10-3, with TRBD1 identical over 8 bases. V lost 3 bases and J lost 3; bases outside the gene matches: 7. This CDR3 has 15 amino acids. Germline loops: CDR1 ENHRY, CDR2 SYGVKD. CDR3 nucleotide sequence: TGTGCCATCAGTGAAGGGCCAGGGGGCCACTACGAGCAGTACTTC. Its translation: CAISEGPGGHYEQYF.

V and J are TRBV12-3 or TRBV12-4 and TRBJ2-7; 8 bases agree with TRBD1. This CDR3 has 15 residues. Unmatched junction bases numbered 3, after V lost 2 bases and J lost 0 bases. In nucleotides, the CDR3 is TGTGCCAGCAGTTTAAACAGGGGGACCTCCTACGAGCAGTACTTC. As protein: CASSLNRGTSYEQYF.

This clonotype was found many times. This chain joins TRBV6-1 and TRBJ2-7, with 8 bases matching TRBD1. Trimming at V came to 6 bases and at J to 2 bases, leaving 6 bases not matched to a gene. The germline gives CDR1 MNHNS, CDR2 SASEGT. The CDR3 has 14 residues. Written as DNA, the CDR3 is TGTGCCAGCAGCACGGACAGGGTCCCCTACGAGCAGTACTTC. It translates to CASSTDRVPYEQYF.

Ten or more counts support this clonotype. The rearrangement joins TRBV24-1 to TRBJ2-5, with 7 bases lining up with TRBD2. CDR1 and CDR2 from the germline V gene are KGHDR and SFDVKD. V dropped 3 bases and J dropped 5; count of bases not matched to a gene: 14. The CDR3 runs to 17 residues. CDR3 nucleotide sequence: TGTGCCACCAGTGATCGTAGAGCGGGAACAGATGGCGAGACCCAGTACTTC. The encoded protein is CATSDRRAGTDGETQYF.

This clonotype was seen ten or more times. For the CDR3, the DNA is TGTGCCAGCAGTTTGAATCAGGGGTCCTACGAGCAGTACTTC. This encodes CASSLNQGSYEQYF. The gene calls are TRBV28 and TRBJ2-7, with D possibly matching TRBD1 (6 bases). Germline loops: CDR1 MDHEN, CDR2 SYDVKM. V lost 3 bases to trimming and J lost 1 base, with 10 bases between them. This CDR3 is 14 amino acids long.

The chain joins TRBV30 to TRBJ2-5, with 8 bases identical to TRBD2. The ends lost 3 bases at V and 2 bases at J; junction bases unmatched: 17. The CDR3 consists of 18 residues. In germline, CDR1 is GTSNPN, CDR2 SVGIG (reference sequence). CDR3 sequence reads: CAWSRRGGRKRTQETQYF. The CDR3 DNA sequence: TGTGCCTGGAGCCGGCGCGGCGGGAGGAAACGGACGCAAGAGACCCAGTACTTC.